Following are 30 T cell receptor beta chains from one sample sequenced in a study of identical twins. Using its own MiXCR run on the 5' RACE reads, TCRdb lists one record per CDR3 protein. The data hold 250,000 or so distinct CDR3 sequences, with roughly 8.7% observed a single time. These same records also appear under a second study, on yellow fever vaccine responses in identical twins.

The sample was CD8+ T cells sorted from blood. The receptors shown here come from a woman aged 18-35 years in good health.

This clonotype has more than one count but fewer than ten. The chain links TRBV20-1 to TRBJ1-4; 10 bases line up with TRBD1. CDR1 is DFQATT and CDR2 is SNEGSKA in the germline V gene (reference sequence). The trim removed 1 base at V and 7 bases at J, leaving 3 bases unmatched. The CDR3 sequence is 14 residues long. Here the CDR3 DNA reads TGCAGTGCTAGAGGCGGACAGGGGGGTGAAAAACTGTTTTTT. Its protein product is CSARGGQGGEKLFF.

The chain's CDR3 is CSAGDLKNSYEQYF. The CDR3 region has the DNA TGCAGTGCCGGGGACCTCAAGAACTCCTACGAGCAGTACTTC. J is TRBJ2-7 and V is TRBV20-1; D may correspond to TRBD1 or TRBD2 (5 bases each). Germline assignment: CDR1 DFQATT and CDR2 SNEGSKA (reference sequence). This CDR3 region has 14 residues. The V gene lost 6 bases and the J gene lost 0 bases, with 15 bases spanning the gap.

This chain links TRBV4-1 with TRBJ1-1, with 8 bases identical to TRBD1. Looked up from germline, CDR1 is MGHRA and CDR2 is YSYEKL. V lost 4 bases and J lost 3; bases outside the gene matches: 7. The CDR3 contains 15 residues. This chain's CDR3 is CASSLVDRVDTEAFF. CDR3 coding DNA: TGCGCCAGCAGCCTCGTGGACAGGGTGGACACTGAAGCTTTCTTT.

This clonotype was seen more than once but under ten times. V usage is TRBV6-1 and J usage is TRBJ1-4, with no clear D. Germline CDR1 reads MNHNS; CDR2 reads SASEGT. V was clipped by 8 bases and J by 8 bases, with 9 bases between them. This CDR3 comprises 11 residues. The CDR3 reads CASGNWEKLFF. DNA of the CDR3: TGTGCCAGCGGGAACTGGGAAAAACTGTTTTTT.

The V gene is TRBV7-6, the J gene TRBJ2-3; D gene unclear. CDR1 is SGHVS, CDR2 FNYEAQ, per germline. V gave up 2 bases and J gave up 4 bases, with 16 bases separating them. This CDR3 has 16 residues. CDR3 coding DNA: TGTGCCAGCAGCTTAAAGGTTGGAGCGACCTCAGATACGCAGTATTTT. This encodes CASSLKVGATSDTQYF. The full variable domain, with the rest looked up from reference TRBV7-6 and TRBJ2-3, is GAGVSQSPRYKVTKRGQDVALRCDPISGHVSLYWYRQALGQGPEFLTYFNYEAQQDKSGLPNDRFSAERPEGSISTLTIQRTEQRDSAMYRCASSLKVGATSDTQYFGPGTRLTVL.

This clonotype appeared a few times. The J gene is TRBJ2-1, the V gene TRBV24-1, with 9 bases that match TRBD1. CDR3 size: 15 residues. The V gene end was trimmed by 11 bases and the J gene end by 9 bases; junction bases not matched to a gene: 16. The germline V gene has CDR1 KGHDR and CDR2 SFDVKD. The CDR3 nucleotides are TGTGCCATTGGGAGTGAGACAGGGGGTCTCGGTGAGCAGTTCTTC. It translates to CAIGSETGGLGEQFF.

This clonotype was found a few times. The chain joins TRBV6-2 or TRBV6-3 to TRBJ2-1, with 8 bases lining up with TRBD2. Germline CDR1 is MNHEY and CDR2 is SVGEGT. V lost 4 bases and J lost 6; bases outside the gene matches: 5. The CDR3 spans 14 residues. Here the CDR3 reads CASSSGLVSNEQFF. The CDR3, as DNA: TGTGCCAGCAGTTCGGGACTAGTCAGCAATGAGCAGTTCTTC.

V gene TRBV6-5 combines with J gene TRBJ1-1; D not certain. Germline V gene sequence: CDR1 MNHEY, CDR2 SVGAGI. Trimming removed 1 base at V and 3 bases at J, with 6 bases between. The length of the CDR3 is 13 residues. CDR3 nucleotide sequence: TGTGCCAGCAGTTACTTCCCCGACACTGAAGCTTTCTTT. Translating it yields CASSYFPDTEAFF.

This clonotype appeared many times. The rearrangement links TRBV2 to TRBJ2-7; D remains ambiguous. Trimming cost V 9 bases and J 1 base, with 13 bases left between them. The CDR3 is 13 amino acids. CDR1 is SNHLY, CDR2 FYNNEI, per germline. The CDR3: CASLPHNSYEQYF. The CDR3 nucleotides are TGTGCCAGTCTTCCCCACAATTCCTACGAGCAGTACTTC.

The sample holds many counts of this clonotype. V and J are TRBV27 and TRBJ2-7; 8 bases align to TRBD2. The germline CDR1 and CDR2 sequences are MNHEY and SMNVEV (reference sequence). After removal of 3 bases from V and 3 bases from J, the junction contained 1 base not matched to a gene. There are 13 residues in the CDR3. The CDR3 region has the DNA TGTGCCAGCAGTTTCGGGAGGGACTACGAGCAGTACTTC. Its protein product is CASSFGRDYEQYF.

The rearrangement joins TRBV28 to TRBJ2-7; TRBD2 is a possible D gene (5 bases). Germline loops: CDR1 MDHEN, CDR2 SYDVKM. The ends were cut back, 10 bases at V and 6 bases at J, with 19 bases in the middle. The CDR3 consists of 13 residues. Written as DNA, the CDR3 is TGTGCCATCAGCCCCGGGGTCATCTGCGAGCAGTACTTC. Amino acid sequence: CAISPGVICEQYF.

In this sample, this clonotype turned up a few times. The chain combines TRBV7-9 with TRBJ2-2, with D possibly TRBD2 on 6 matching bases. The germline gives CDR1 SEHNR, CDR2 FQNEAQ (reference sequence). The CDR3 has 16 residues. V lost 6 bases and J lost 6, with 20 bases in between. The CDR3 sequence: CASSTLRDLNPGELFF. CDR3 DNA sequence: TGTGCCAGCAGTACCCTCCGGGACTTAAACCCCGGGGAGCTGTTTTTT.

The chain has TRBV20-1 and TRBJ2-5, with D unclear. Germline CDR1 reads DFQATT; CDR2 reads SNEGSKA (reference sequence). The V end was cut by 0 bases, the J end by 0 bases, with 14 bases between. There are 16 residues in the CDR3. The CDR3 region has the DNA TGCAGTGCTAGAGACGTGACAAGCCTAGACCAAGAGACCCAGTACTTC. This gives the protein CSARDVTSLDQETQYF.

V gene TRBV7-9 combines with J gene TRBJ2-7; 7 bases match TRBD1. CDR3 length: 14 residues. The V gene end was trimmed by 5 bases and the J gene end by 6 bases; junction bases not matched to a gene: 10. CDR1 and CDR2 from the germline V gene are SEHNR and FQNEAQ (reference sequence). The CDR3 spells CASSPRDSSTEQYF. The DNA of the CDR3 is TGTGCCAGCAGCCCAAGGGACAGTTCGACCGAGCAGTACTTC.

This clonotype was seen ten or more times. The chain is built from TRBV29-1 and TRBJ2-2; 9 bases are shared with TRBD1. This CDR3 has 12 residues. The V gene's germline CDR1 is SQVTM and CDR2 ANQGSEA. Trimming took 7 bases from V and 6 from J; bases not matched to a gene: 3. CDR3 in amino acids: CSGTGGSGELFF. CDR3 sequence (DNA): TGCAGCGGTACAGGGGGCTCCGGGGAGCTGTTTTTT.

V and J are TRBV9 and TRBJ2-2; D not resolved. This CDR3 region has 12 residues. V lost 1 base, J lost 5 bases, and 3 bases lay in between. In germline, CDR1 is SGDLS, CDR2 YYNGEE. The CDR3 here is CASSVLTGELFF. The CDR3 nucleotides are TGTGCCAGCAGCGTATTGACCGGGGAGCTGTTTTTT.

A few counts support this clonotype. The gene calls are TRBV20-1 and TRBJ2-7; unclear D gene. The V end was cut by 0 bases, the J end by 4 bases, with 16 bases between. The CDR3 extends over 15 amino acids. Germline loops: CDR1 DFQATT, CDR2 SNEGSKA (reference sequence). CDR3 sequence (DNA): TGCAGTGCTAGAGACAAGCCTGGGCAGACGTACGAGCAGTACTTC. Its protein is CSARDKPGQTYEQYF.

At least ten counts were recorded for this clonotype. The chain links TRBV5-1 to TRBJ2-3; 9 bases line up with TRBD1. Germline trimming cut 1 base from V and 6 bases from J; bases unmatched to any gene: 3. The CDR3 spans 14 residues. CDR1 is SGHRS, CDR2 YFSETQ, per germline. In DNA, the CDR3 is TGCGCCAGCAGCTTGACAGGGGGCTGGGATACGCAGTATTTT. Translating it yields CASSLTGGWDTQYF. Full variable domain (missing parts from reference TRBV5-1 and TRBJ2-3): KAGVTQTPRYLIKTRGQQVTLSCSPISGHRSVSWYQQTPGQGLQFLFEYFSETQRNKGNFPGRFSGRQFSNSRSEMNVSTLELGDSALYLCASSLTGGWDTQYFGPGTRLTVL.

This clonotype appeared a few times. The chain's CDR3 is CASSLLLASTEQFF. The CDR3 bases are TGTGCCAGCAGCTTGCTGCTAGCGAGCACTGAGCAGTTCTTC. The chain recombines TRBV5-6 with TRBJ2-1, with D possibly being TRBD2 (6 bases). The germline V and J ends were trimmed by 1 base and 9 bases, with 14 bases remaining between them. CDR3 size: 14 residues. Germline lookup yields CDR1 SGHDT and CDR2 YYEEEE.

This clonotype was detected only a few times. The chain combines TRBV7-9 with TRBJ2-2, with D possibly being TRBD2 (6 bases). Germline V gene data show CDR1 as SEHNR and CDR2 as FQNEAQ (reference sequence). This CDR3 region has 14 residues. V lost 1 base, J lost 9 bases, and 12 bases lay in between. In DNA form, the CDR3 reads TGTGCCAGCAGCTTAGTTGGAGGGTTCAGGGAGCTGTTTTTT. Its translation is CASSLVGGFRELFF.

This clonotype was seen only a few times. The CDR3 region has the DNA TGTGCCAGCAGCTTGGAGCGGGGGGGGATTACAGATACGCAGTATTTT. It codes for CASSLERGGITDTQYF. This chain joins TRBV11-2 and TRBJ2-3; 10 nucleotides line up with TRBD2. Germline V gene sequence: CDR1 SGHAT, CDR2 FQNNGV. The CDR3 covers 16 residues. After removal of 3 bases from V and 3 bases from J, the junction contained 6 bases not matched to a gene.

The genes are TRBV6-5 and TRBJ2-7; perhaps TRBD2 as D (5 bases). Germline-derived CDR1 and CDR2 are MNHEY and SVGAGI. Trimming left V 10 bases short and J 2 bases short, with 12 bases between. The CDR3 totals 12 residues. For the CDR3, the DNA is TGTGCCACCCGAGACGGGACCTACGAGCAGTACTTC. It yields the protein CATRDGTYEQYF.

The table lists this clonotype with many counts. V usage is TRBV28 and J usage is TRBJ2-3; 10 bases fit TRBD2. Trimming at V came to 3 bases and at J to 6 bases, leaving 6 bases not matched to a gene. This CDR3 contains 15 residues. The germline CDR1 and CDR2 sequences are MDHEN and SYDVKM. The CDR3 DNA follows: TGTGCCAGCAGTTTGGCTAGCGGGAGAGGTGATACGCAGTATTTT. Its protein product is CASSLASGRGDTQYF.

The chain has TRBV28 and TRBJ2-1, with 15 positions matching TRBD2. V lost 8 bases, J lost 7 bases, and 15 bases stayed unmatched. This CDR3 has 18 amino acids. The V gene's germline CDR1 is MDHEN and CDR2 SYDVKM. CDR3 in amino acids: CASGWTSGRASIVNEQFF. Written as DNA, the CDR3 is TGTGCCAGCGGCTGGACTAGCGGGAGGGCCTCGATCGTAAATGAGCAGTTCTTC. Full variable domain (rest looked up from reference TRBV28 and TRBJ2-1): DVKVTQSSRYLVKRTGEKVFLECVQDMDHENMFWYRQDPGLGLRLIYFSYDVKMKEKGDIPEGYSVSREKKERFSLILESASTNQTSMYLCASGWTSGRASIVNEQFFGPGTRLTVL.

This clonotype has at least ten counts. This sequence joins TRBV15 and TRBJ2-3, with 11 bases that match TRBD1. Germline CDR1 reads LNHNV; CDR2 reads YYDKDF (reference sequence). The J segment lost 6 bases and the V segment lost 4 bases, leaving 6 bases of the junction unmatched. CDR3 size: 15 residues. The CDR3 sequence is CATSMDRGLLDTQYF. The CDR3 region has the DNA TGTGCCACCAGCATGGACAGGGGGCTTCTCGATACGCAGTATTTT.

The V and J genes are TRBV28 and TRBJ1-5, with 7 bases identical to TRBD1. The V segment lost 6 bases and the J segment 4 bases; nucleotides outside the gene matches: 6. Germline-derived CDR1 and CDR2 are MDHEN and SYDVKM. The CDR3 has 14 amino acids. This CDR3 is CASSPGTVNQPQHF. CDR3 coding DNA: TGTGCCAGCAGCCCTGGGACAGTGAATCAGCCCCAGCATTTT.

The rearrangement links TRBV4-1 to TRBJ2-7, with D maybe TRBD1 (6 bases). This CDR3 contains 20 residues. CDR1 is MGHRA, CDR2 YSYEKL, per germline. V shed 3 bases and J shed 2 bases, with 29 bases lying between them. The CDR3 DNA reads TGCGCCAGCAGCCAGGGCGAGCAGGGGTCGGGGCAAGGATGGGCCTACGAGCAGTACTTC. This codes for CASSQGEQGSGQGWAYEQYF.

CDR3 region: CASSVSQGAFEQFF. DNA of the CDR3: TGTGCCAGCAGTGTCTCACAGGGGGCGTTTGAGCAGTTCTTC. The V and J genes are TRBV6-1 and TRBJ2-1, with TRBD1 matching over 9 bases. There are 14 residues in the CDR3. The J segment lost 9 bases and the V segment lost 4 bases, leaving 7 bases of the junction unmatched. The V gene's germline CDR1 is MNHNS and CDR2 SASEGT.

The chain couples TRBV28 to TRBJ1-1; D remains ambiguous. The germline V and J ends were trimmed by 4 bases and 1 base, with 7 bases remaining between them. This CDR3 contains 13 residues. Germline CDR1 reads MDHEN; CDR2 reads SYDVKM. The CDR3 DNA sequence: TGTGCCAGCAGTTCCCCTTCGAACACTGAAGCTTTCTTT. Translation gives CASSSPSNTEAFF.

This chain joins TRBV11-1 and TRBJ2-3; TRBD1 or TRBD2 may be the D gene (5 bases each). The germline gives CDR1 SGHAT, CDR2 FQDESV (reference sequence). The ends were cut back, 6 bases at V and 2 bases at J, with 27 bases in the middle. The CDR3 runs to 19 residues. The CDR3 protein is CASRLKLPTGLNHTDTQYF. CDR3 nucleotide sequence: TGTGCCAGCAGATTAAAGCTTCCAACGGGGCTAAATCACACAGATACGCAGTATTTT.